This T cell receptor beta chain was identified during a study of graft-versus-host responses after intestinal transplantation. Study-wide findings and caveats: Recipient marrow contained GvH clones, some of which appeared first in ileum or blood.

Assay used: immunoSEQ multiplex PCR; TCRdb lists only in-frame clones, some missing. The repertoire holds about 14,000 clones, with 35% to 45% as singletons. The germline V gene encodes CDR1 GTSNPN and CDR2 SVGIG (reference sequence). The CDR3 consists of 13 residues. The ends lost 2 bases at V and 6 bases at J; junction bases unmatched: 6. Responders that carried the CFSE label, around 200,000 of them, were plated with around 200,000 irradiated, violet-dye-labeled stimulator cells. A sort after the reaction isolated proliferating CFSE-low CD3+CD4+ and CD3+CD8+ responders. The chain uses TRBV30 and TRBJ1-2; 7 positions match TRBD1. Material: alloreactive CD8+ T cells from a mixed lymphocyte reaction culture, obtained before intestinal transplant. This sample's subset: CFSE-low proliferating T cells sorted from approximately 6-day pre-transplant mixed lymphocyte reaction (GvH or HvG direction). The TCR originated in a human patient who received an intestinal transplant. CDR3 loop: CAWSPGTVHGYTF. DNA of the CDR3: TGTGCCTGGAGTCCCGGGACAGTCCATGGCTACACCTTC.